The present TCR beta chain was sequenced within a study of cytomegalovirus exposure and HLA in healthy donors (dated by TCRdb to between 2016 and 2019). About the investigation overall: An earlier analysis of approximately 640 of the donors reported 250 to 300 Gb of sequence data and some 120 million unique TCR beta sequences from 150 million to 200 million T cells. An early release that covered about 600 HLA-typed donors contained around 300 gigabases of sequencing data and 70 million to 100 million unique TCR sequences. Of the roughly 400 genotyped donors, over 65% fell in the genetic ancestry cluster associated with self-reported Caucasian donors. The aim of the study was to test whether cataloging public T cell receptors could identify signatures of past pathogen exposure. Using immunosequencing, the study profiled T cell repertoires from about 610 subjects and related those repertoires to cytomegalovirus serostatus. Besides the first cohort of roughly 640 subjects, a separate validation cohort made up of some 110 different subjects was used. The study combined high-throughput TCR immunosequencing, statistical association of individual TCRs with disease status, and machine learning to predict cytomegalovirus infection status. To study patterns of TCR occurrence, a later analysis re-analyzed previously published TCR beta repertoires from hundreds of donors and added high-resolution HLA genotyping. Rather than using new phenotypic data, the later analysis identified candidate immune exposures from TCR beta sequences and from how often those sequences occurred across donors. In an earlier analysis of 500 to 650 of the donors, high-throughput TCR beta sequencing was used to judge whether each TCR beta V gene segment behaved as functional or pseudogenic. Alongside the repertoire data, information on donor age, sex, ethnicity and CMV serostatus was compiled. A later genetic analysis took genome-wide SNP genotypes for about 55% of the 666 donors and used that subset as a discovery cohort. All discovery cohort repertoires had been generated using a single sequencing platform. HLA typing included class I and class II loci at four-digit resolution. Typing coverage varied by locus: 629-630 donors for A, B, C, DRB1 and DQB1; more than 500 for DQA1; some 610 for DPA1; approximately 470 for DPB1. Because of strong linkage in the cohort, four or five DR-DQ haplotypes were treated as single units for association and clustering. Across 300 to 500 genotyped donors of the cohort, an average of about 250,000 unique TCR beta nucleotide sequences per donor were sequenced, and roughly a sixth of those sequences were non-productive.

In the germline V gene (reference sequence), CDR1 corresponds to LNHDA and CDR2 to SQIVND. The CDR3 starts with the cysteine, ends with the phenylalanine, and has 18 residues. This entry keeps only the CDR3 DNA: 54 bases, framed from base 1. V is cut by 6 bases and J by 0 bases, and the space between the germline ends is 20 bases. This clone has only one observation. No antigen is known for it. The sample holds no much larger clone one base away, and base qualities are not on file. Overall study results and their limits: The classifier was reported to diagnose cytomegalovirus status with high specificity and sensitivity in both the original and validation cohorts. Roughly uniform sequencing depth across donors was assumed in presence/absence analyses, although this assumption may not hold. For the cohort, immune exposure information was limited to CMV serostatus. While some public TCRs were present in many individuals, most TCR sequences turned up only very rarely across donors. A total of fewer than 200 TCR beta chains were listed by the study as associated with cytomegalovirus. The cohort was sequenced for TCR beta chains only, and without alpha or paired-chain data the features that could be detected were limited. A few of the identified cytomegalovirus-associated TCR beta chains were confirmed in vitro to be specific for cytomegalovirus antigens. A cluster of highly shared sequence variants was judged likely to be a technical artifact of the sequencing pipeline. A further reported finding was that TCR beta sequences accurately predicted the HLA-A and HLA-B alleles for most subjects in the first cohort. A later genetic analysis associated a missense DCLRE1C variant with V-gene and J-gene trimming of TCR beta chains, and an independent cohort replicated the association. Correlated functional status among segregating V segments might reflect linkage disequilibrium, but an unknown experimental factor could not be ruled out. Compared with the approximately 710-donor mean, donors in an Asian-associated ancestry cluster had fewer N-insertions in productive TCRs, according to a later genetic analysis. In a later analysis, most CMV-associated TCR beta chains were found to appear HLA-restricted, with HLA associations seemingly driven largely by CMV exposure. In a later analysis, around 15,000 TCR beta sequences were associated with specific HLA alleles at a false discovery rate of 0.05. A later analysis found that HLA-associated TCR beta chains were more clonally expanded and had lower generation probabilities than equally common non-associated chains. Several of the top co-occurrence clusters appeared to be linked to parvovirus B19, influenza, CMV and Epstein-Barr virus, according to a later analysis. Because some donors lacked HLA typing at each locus, the association tests relied only on the typed subset. The 87-base-pair reads could not distinguish some IMGT-functional V segments, including TRBV6-2 and TRBV6-3, so those segments were excluded. The earlier analysis of 587 of the donors excluded 15 to 20 rarely observed V segments, including chromosome 9 orphons, because counts were too low. Broadly in line with IMGT annotations, most TCR beta V segments showed up in productive rearrangements about 87% or about 30% of the time in an earlier analysis of several hundred of the donors. Assigning TCR associations to individual alleles was difficult when HLA alleles, especially DR and DQ, strongly co-occurred. According to the authors, the approach could potentially be generalized to other disease states and immunological phenotypes. In a later analysis, TCR association rates were found to vary across HLA loci, with the most associated TCRs seen for DRB1 alleles and the fewest for HLA-C alleles.

In total, more than 500 healthy bone marrow donors made up the cohort. At the time of sampling, every cohort member was nominally healthy, though immune exposures that went unrecorded were likely present. The donor was CMV seropositive and belonged to the group of around 300 seropositive cohort members. A peripheral blood sample was provided by each donor, and peripheral blood mononuclear cells were used for TCR beta sequencing. Genomic DNA extraction from the blood cell samples was performed with the Qiagen DNeasy Blood Extraction Kit. Library preparation employed the immunoSEQ multiplex PCR assay. For the multiplex PCR, a mixture combining 60 forward primers for TCR Vbeta segments and 13 reverse primers for TCR Jbeta segments was used. The CDR3 region of rearranged TCR beta genes was amplified from genomic DNA with a multiplex PCR assay. On the Illumina HiSeq System, the amplified TCR beta libraries were sequenced as 87-base-pair reads. On the study's bioinformatics: A later analysis tallied around 82 million unique TCR beta chains across the 650 to 750 repertoires, and about 10 million of those chains were shared by two or more donors. To remove PCR and sequencing errors, raw reads were error-corrected and collapsed into unique sequences using a nearest-neighbor algorithm that merged closely related sequences. To assign V, D and J gene segments, CDR3 sequences were aligned to IMGT reference sequences. For a sequence to be retained, a match of at least six nucleotides was required to both a V gene segment and a J gene segment. A rearrangement counted as productive if the CDR3 had no stop codons and remained in frame with V and J, and every other rearrangement counted as non-productive. CDR3 was defined by IMGT convention, running from the second conserved V-encoded cysteine to the conserved J-encoded phenylalanine. Sequences without an unambiguous match to a single V gene segment were excluded from the earlier analysis of approximately 600 of the donors. An earlier analysis of 550 to 650 of the donors classified V segments as functional when productive rearrangements were above 56.7% and as segregating when the standard deviation between donors was above 5%. To diagnose cytomegalovirus status from the catalog of TCR beta chain sequences, a statistical classification framework was built. A later analysis assigned V and J genes by comparing TCR nucleotide sequences with IMGT/GENE-DB human TR gene sequences. In a later analysis, CDR3 sequences and most-parsimonious VDJ recombination scenarios were assigned using the TCRdist pipeline. In a later analysis, every TCR beta chain was defined by the combination of its CDR3 amino acid sequence and its V-gene family, and reads without a unique V-gene family were dropped. In a later analysis, nearly 600 highly shared, low-generation-probability nucleotide sequences were removed to address suspected cross-contamination and a sequencing artifact. In a later analysis, a clonal expansion index for each public chain was calculated from normalized within-repertoire ranks of inferred template counts. Generation probabilities in a later analysis came from a VDJ recombination model fitted to out-of-frame rearrangements, and those results were checked against IGoR. Hypergeometric tests were used in a later analysis to score TCR-TCR, TCR-HLA and TCR-CMV co-occurrence, with a repertoire-size bias correction applied to the TCR pairs. False discovery rates were estimated in a later analysis by permuting HLA or CMV assignments 20 times. In a later analysis, co-occurring TCRs were grouped with DBSCAN, and TCRdist sequence similarity was added when clustering was performed within HLA-allele-positive subsets. For co-occurrence clustering, repertoires with fewer than 30,000 or more than 120,000 public chains were excluded, along with roughly 5 repertoires with anomalous nucleotide sharing. Sourced from immuneACCESS, this table was stored by TCRdb with only in-frame sequences that have V and J called. A share of the clones is absent; for the studies checked, an unresolved V gene accounts for under half, and the remainder has no known explanation. V, J and clone size reflect that table, while D and trimming were determined from the DNA. The sample records 150,000 or so clones, about 75% of which are singletons. The ten top clones hold about 10% of the sample.

Sequenced: PBMCs. This receptor was obtained from a man aged 18 to 30 in good health and CMV-seropositive. This sequence uses TRBV19 and TRBJ2-2; TRBD1 is perhaps the D gene, given 6 matching bases. The encoded CDR3 is CASSHLVLTGSNTGELFF. The sequenced DNA: TGTGCCAGTAGCCATTTGGTGTTAACAGGGTCGAACACCGGGGAGCTGTTTTTT.